This TCR beta chain was captured in a study of CD8 T cells in ankylosing spondylitis. TCRdb recomputed calls from the 5' RACE reads with MiXCR, one row per CDR3 protein. The sample records more than 150,000 distinct CDR3 sequences, about 20% being singletons. This clonotype was seen repeatedly, ten times or more. Antigen unknown. V lost 4 bases and J lost 4, with 14 bases in between. The CDR3 length is 14 residues. CDR1 SGHRS and CDR2 YFSETQ come from the germline V gene. Study-level findings and limits: What appeared characteristic of ankylosing spondylitis blood was a TCR beta motif of seven to nine highly homologous variants. Researchers reportedly found disease-linked clones significantly enriched in matched ankylosing spondylitis synovial fluid. CD8+ cells made up the disease-linked clones, which were relatively rare in peripheral blood.

This clonotype was obtained from a male donor aged 10 to 35 with ankylosing spondylitis or in good health (not recorded which). This sequence joins TRBV5-1 and TRBJ1-1; D remains unclear. Material: blood, either unsorted or a sorted T cell fraction (not recorded which). CDR3 coding DNA: TGCGCCAGCAGCCCTATCGGACGGAGCACTGAAGCTTTCTTT. Protein: CASSPIGRSTEAFF.